This T cell receptor beta chain was recorded in a study of type 1 regulatory T cells. Background on the study: T-allo10 is a Tr1-enriched, alloantigen-specific CD4 T cell product made in vitro.

This clonotype is a singleton in its sample. Its antigen remains unknown. The germline V and J ends were trimmed by 0 bases and 0 bases, with 18 bases remaining between them. Germline CDR1 and CDR2: SGHTA and FQGNSA. This CDR3 has 19 residues. TCRdb reprocessed the reads with MiXCR, giving one entry per CDR3 protein. The sample lists about 24,000 distinct CDR3 sequences, around half occurring once. The sequence was obtained from a human donor in good health. The chain uses TRBV7-2 and TRBJ1-5; D remains ambiguous. Specimen: cultured T cells, either the whole culture or a sorted T cell fraction (not recorded which). Here the CDR3 reads CASSLAGRPPDHSNQPQHF. The CDR3 nucleotides are TGTGCCAGCAGCTTAGCGGGGAGACCGCCGGATCATAGCAATCAGCCCCAGCATTTT.